These 7 T cell receptor beta chains were sequenced from one sample in a study of shared clonotypes between healthy human individuals. Assay used: immunoSEQ multiplex PCR; TCRdb lists only in-frame clones, some missing. This table holds 1,100,000 or so clones, roughly 74% found once. Source material: memory CD4+ T cells from PBMCs. Subset indicated: CD45RA-negative fraction. These TCRs come from a man between 18 and 35 years old in good health. Some clones in this sample may be carry-over from other donors' samples.

The chain combines TRBV5-1 with TRBJ1-2, with a tentative D call TRBD1 (5 bases). Trimming cost V 2 bases and J 8 bases, with 7 bases left between them. CDR3 length: 11 residues. The germline V gene has CDR1 SGHRS and CDR2 YFSETQ. Here the CDR3 reads CASSLNRGYTF. Written as DNA, the CDR3 is TGCGCCAGCAGCTTAAACAGGGGCTACACCTTC.

The CDR3 is CASSLGDRGHTIYF. CDR3 DNA sequence: TGTGCCAGCAGCTTAGGGGACAGGGGCCACACCATATATTTT. This chain connects TRBV7-9 to TRBJ1-3; 10 nucleotides agree with TRBD1. Germline CDR1 SEHNR, CDR2 FQNEAQ (reference sequence). This CDR3 contains 14 residues. Trimming removed 1 base from V and 8 bases from J; junction bases left unmatched: 2.

This clone was seen a few times. J is TRBJ1-2 and V is TRBV4-2; D perhaps matches TRBD1 (6 bases). CDR1 and CDR2 (germline): LGHNA, YNFKEQ. The CDR3 contains 12 residues. V lost 3 bases, J lost 7 bases, and 9 bases lay in between. This CDR3 reads CASSQEGVGYTF. CDR3 DNA sequence: TGTGCCAGCAGCCAGGAGGGGGTTGGCTACACCTTC.

J is TRBJ2-7 and V is TRBV4-1; 10 nucleotides align to TRBD1. Losses at the gene ends were 4 bases for V and 4 bases for J; bases not matched to a gene: 13. Germline CDR1 MGHRA, CDR2 YSYEKL. CDR3 length equals 17 residues. The CDR3 sequence is CASSLQPQTGGGYEQYF. The CDR3 DNA is TGCGCCAGCAGCCTCCAACCCCAGACAGGGGGCGGGTACGAGCAGTACTTC.

Written as DNA, the CDR3 is TGTGCCAGTAGTAGCCGGGACAGGCTGGGCTATGGCTACACCTTC. Amino acids: CASSSRDRLGYGYTF. This chain joins TRBV19 and TRBJ1-2; TRBD1 aligns across 8 bases. Germline values: CDR1 LNHDA, CDR2 SQIVND (reference sequence). V trimming: 4 bases; J trimming: 4 bases; junction bases outside the gene matches: 8. This CDR3 has 15 residues.

This clone was counted a few times. The gene calls are TRBV7-9 and TRBJ2-7; 8 nucleotides agree with TRBD1. CDR3 length: 15 amino acids. Germline CDR1 and CDR2: SEHNR and FQNEAQ (reference sequence). With 3 bases clipped from V and 2 bases from J, the junction kept 6 bases outside the gene matches. The CDR3 DNA sequence: TGTGCCAGCAGCTTGGGACAGGACCCCGCCTACGAGCAGTACTTC. As protein: CASSLGQDPAYEQYF. Full variable domain (missing parts from reference TRBV7-9 and TRBJ2-7): DTGVSQNPRHKITKRGQNVTFRCDPISEHNRLYWYRQTLGQGPEFLTYFQNEAQLEKSRLLSDRFSAERPKGSFSTLEIQRTEQGDSAMYLCASSLGQDPAYEQYFGPGTRLTVT.

CDR3 sequence reads: CASREADWTSGRAFLSDEQFF. CDR3 DNA sequence: TGCGCCAGCCGGGAAGCGGATTGGACTAGCGGGAGGGCCTTTTTGTCGGATGAGCAGTTCTTC. The rearrangement uses TRBV5-1 and TRBJ2-1; 15 bases match TRBD2. CDR1 is SGHRS, CDR2 YFSETQ, per germline. The J segment lost 8 bases and the V segment lost 7 bases, leaving 25 bases of the junction unmatched. This CDR3 region has 21 residues.